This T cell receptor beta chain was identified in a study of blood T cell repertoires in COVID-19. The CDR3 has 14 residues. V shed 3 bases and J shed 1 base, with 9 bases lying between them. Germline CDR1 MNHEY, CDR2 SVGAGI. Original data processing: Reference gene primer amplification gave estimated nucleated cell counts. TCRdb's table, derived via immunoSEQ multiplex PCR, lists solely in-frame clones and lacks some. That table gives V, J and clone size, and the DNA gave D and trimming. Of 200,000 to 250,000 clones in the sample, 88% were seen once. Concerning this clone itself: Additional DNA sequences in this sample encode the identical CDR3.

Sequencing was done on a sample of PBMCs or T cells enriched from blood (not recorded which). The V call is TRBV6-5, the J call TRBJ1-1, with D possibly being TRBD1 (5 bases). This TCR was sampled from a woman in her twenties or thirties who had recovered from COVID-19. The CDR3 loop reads CASSYSQGNTEAFF. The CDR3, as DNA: TGTGCCAGCAGTTATAGTCAGGGGAACACTGAAGCTTTCTTT.